Given below is one T cell receptor (beta chain) in context. Its specificity is not known. It was with 60 Vbeta and 13 Jbeta primers that the PCR ran. As processed by the authors: Roughly 10 million shared chains were among around 80 million unique TCR beta chains counted in a later analysis. Only in-frame clones appear in the TCRdb table, and some are missing; sequencing was by immunoSEQ multiplex PCR. That table is the source of V, J and clone size, and D and trimming were worked out from the DNA. The top ten hold 1.5% to 2% of the sample, which has approximately 150,000 clones, over 60% seen once. This sample is drawn from a study of cytomegalovirus exposure and HLA in healthy donors. Per the germline V gene, CDR1 is GTSNPN and CDR2 is SVGIG (reference sequence). There are 16 residues in the CDR3. With 0 bases clipped from V and 0 bases from J, the junction kept 6 bases outside the gene matches. Notes on the study in general: Cytomegalovirus association was listed for under 200 TCR beta chains. Common viral pathogens seemed, in a later analysis, to connect with several of the most significant clusters.

The TCR comes from a woman younger than 45 in good health and CMV-seronegative. V usage is TRBV30 and J usage is TRBJ2-7; 9 bases are a match to TRBD2. The sample comprised PBMCs. In DNA, the CDR3 is TGTGCCTGGAGTGTTAGCGGGAGTTGGCTCTCCTACGAGCAGTACTTC. It specifies CAWSVSGSWLSYEQYF. Drawing the rest from reference TRBV30 and TRBJ2-7, the complete variable domain is SQTIHQWPATLVQPVGSPLSLECTVEGTSNPNLYWYRQAAGRGLQLLFYSVGIGQISSEVPQNLSASRPQDRQFILSSKKLLLSDSGFYLCAWSVSGSWLSYEQYFGPGTRLTVT.